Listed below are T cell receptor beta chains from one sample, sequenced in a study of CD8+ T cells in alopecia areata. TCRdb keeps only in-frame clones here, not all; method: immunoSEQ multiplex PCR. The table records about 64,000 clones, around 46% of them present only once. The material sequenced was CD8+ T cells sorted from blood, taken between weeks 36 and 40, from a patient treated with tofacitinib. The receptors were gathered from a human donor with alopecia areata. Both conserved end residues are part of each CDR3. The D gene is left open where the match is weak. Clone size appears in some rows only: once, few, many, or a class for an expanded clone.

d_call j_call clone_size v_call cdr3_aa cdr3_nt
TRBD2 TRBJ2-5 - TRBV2 CASSEAEREPQYF TGTGCCAGCAGTGAAGCGGAGCGGGAGCCCCAGTACTTC
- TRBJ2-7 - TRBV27 CASSLGGPRYEQYF TGTGCCAGCAGTTTAGGAGGGCCTAGGTACGAGCAGTACTTC
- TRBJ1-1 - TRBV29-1 CSAQHPGTEAFF TGCAGCGCCCAACACCCGGGCACTGAAGCTTTCTTT
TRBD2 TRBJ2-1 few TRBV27 CASSPGLASEQFF TGTGCCAGCAGCCCGGGACTAGCTTCAGAGCAGTTCTTC
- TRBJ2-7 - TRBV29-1 CSVERGFVQYF TGCAGCGTTGAGAGGGGCTTTGTGCAGTACTTC
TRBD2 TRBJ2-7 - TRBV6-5 CASSYKIAGSEQYF TGTGCCAGCAGTTACAAAATAGCGGGCTCCGAGCAGTACTTC
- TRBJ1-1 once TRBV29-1 CSVTGPSTEAFF TGCAGCGTCACGGGCCCCTCGACTGAAGCTTTCTTT
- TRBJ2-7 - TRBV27 CATQRGAEQYF TGTGCCACGCAAAGGGGAGCTGAGCAGTACTTC
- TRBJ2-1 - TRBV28 CASSFGYNEQFF TGTGCCAGCAGTTTCGGGTACAATGAGCAGTTCTTC
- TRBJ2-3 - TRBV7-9 CASSTSGTDTLYSTDTQYF TGTGCCAGCAGCACCTCCGGGACGGACACCCTGTATAGCACAGATACGCAGTATTTT
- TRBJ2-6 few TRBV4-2 CASSQEGGSGANVLTF TGTGCCAGCAGCCAAGAAGGGGGGTCCGGGGCCAACGTCCTGACTTTC
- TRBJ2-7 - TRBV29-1 CSVEVRGTYEQYF TGCAGCGTTGAGGTCAGGGGAACCTACGAGCAGTACTTC
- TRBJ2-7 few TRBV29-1 CSARVVARPYEQYF TGCAGCGCTAGGGTGGTAGCTCGTCCCTACGAGCAGTACTTC
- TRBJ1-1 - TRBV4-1 CASSSPNTEAFF TGCGCCAGCAGTTCCCCGAACACTGAAGCTTTCTTT
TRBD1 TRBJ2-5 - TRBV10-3 CAISRQGRETQYF TGTGCCATCAGTCGACAGGGGAGGGAGACCCAGTACTTC
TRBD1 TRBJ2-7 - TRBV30 CAWASGTGGSYEQYF TGTGCCTGGGCCTCCGGGACAGGGGGCTCCTACGAGCAGTACTTC
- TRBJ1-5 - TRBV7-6 CASSSGDGNQPQHF TGTGCCAGCAGCTCGGGGGACGGCAATCAGCCCCAGCATTTT
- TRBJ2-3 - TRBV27 CASSFRVLADTQYF TGTGCCAGCAGTTTCAGGGTTCTCGCAGATACGCAGTATTTT
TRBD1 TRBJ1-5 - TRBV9 CASSRTGDNQPQHF TGTGCCAGCAGCCGGACAGGGGACAATCAGCCCCAGCATTTT
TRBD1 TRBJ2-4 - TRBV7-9 CASSSPGQGLAKNIQYF TGTGCCAGCAGCTCCCCTGGACAGGGCTTAGCCAAAAACATTCAGTACTTC
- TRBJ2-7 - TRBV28 CASSTVAYEQYF TGTGCCAGCTCAACCGTGGCCTACGAGCAGTACTTC
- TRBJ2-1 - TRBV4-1 CASRPSPLNNEQFF TGCGCCAGCAGGCCTTCCCCACTCAACAATGAGCAGTTCTTC
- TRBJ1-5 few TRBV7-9 CASSFQGGSNQPQHF TGTGCCAGCAGCTTTCAGGGCGGGAGCAATCAGCCCCAGCATTTT
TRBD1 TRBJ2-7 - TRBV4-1 CASSQAVAGGLYEQYF TGCGCCAGCAGCCAGGCCGTGGCAGGGGGCCTCTACGAGCAGTACTTC
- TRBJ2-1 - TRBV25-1 CASSEYMGEQFF TGTGCCAGCAGTGAATATATGGGTGAGCAGTTCTTC
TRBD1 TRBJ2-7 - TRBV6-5 CASSARGPPYEQYF TGTGCCAGCAGTGCTAGGGGGCCTCCCTACGAGCAGTACTTC
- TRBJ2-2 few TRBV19 CASSISGLSGELFF TGTGCCAGTAGTATCTCTGGCTTGTCCGGGGAGCTGTTTTTT
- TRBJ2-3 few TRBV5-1 CASSLGSGLSTDTQYF TGCGCCAGCAGCTTGGGGTCTGGGCTCAGCACAGATACGCAGTATTTT
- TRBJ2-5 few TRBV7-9 CASSLHGNQETQYF TGTGCCAGCAGCTTGCACGGGAACCAAGAGACCCAGTACTTC
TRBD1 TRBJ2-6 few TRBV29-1 CSVPGQGSGANVLTF TGCAGCGTCCCCGGACAGGGCTCTGGGGCCAACGTCCTGACTTTC
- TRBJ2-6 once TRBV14 CASSQGGRSSGANVLTF TGTGCCAGCAGCCAAGGGGGCCGCTCCTCTGGGGCCAACGTCCTGACTTTC
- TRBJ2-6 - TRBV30 CAWSPGVSGANVLTF TGTGCCTGGAGTCCAGGGGTTTCTGGGGCCAACGTCCTGACTTTC
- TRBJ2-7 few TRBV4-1 CASSQDYGTYEQYF TGCGCCAGCAGCCAAGATTACGGGACCTACGAGCAGTACTTC
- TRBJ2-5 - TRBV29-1 CSVNRNAQETQYF TGCAGCGTTAACAGGAATGCTCAAGAGACCCAGTACTTC
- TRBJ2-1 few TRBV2 CASRPPLNEQFF TGTGCCAGCAGACCCCCACTCAATGAGCAGTTCTTC
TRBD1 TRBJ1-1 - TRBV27 CASKGGQGLGTEAFF TGTGCCAGCAAAGGGGGACAGGGGTTAGGCACTGAAGCTTTCTTT
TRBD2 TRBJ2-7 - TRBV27 CASSGTTSGSYEQYF TGTGCCAGCAGTGGAACGACTAGCGGTTCCTACGAGCAGTACTTC
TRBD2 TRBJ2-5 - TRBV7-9 CASSLDEAGAWETQYF TGTGCCAGCAGCTTAGACGAGGCGGGAGCTTGGGAGACCCAGTACTTC
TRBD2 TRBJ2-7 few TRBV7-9 CASSLAGSYEQYF TGTGCCAGCAGCCTAGCGGGGTCCTACGAGCAGTACTTC
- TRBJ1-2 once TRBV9 CASSDQAYGYTF TGTGCCAGCAGCGACCAGGCCTATGGCTACACCTTC
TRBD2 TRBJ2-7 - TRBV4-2 CASSHLPLAGNSYEQYF TGTGCCAGCAGCCACCTACCCCTAGCGGGGAACTCCTACGAGCAGTACTTC
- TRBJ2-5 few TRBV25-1 CASSELKERPIQETQYF TGTGCCAGCAGTGAATTAAAGGAGAGGCCCATCCAAGAGACCCAGTACTTC
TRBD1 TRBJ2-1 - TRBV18 CASSPGQGSYNEQFF TGTGCCAGCTCACCGGGACAGGGTTCCTACAATGAGCAGTTCTTC
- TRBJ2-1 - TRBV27 CASTFGGLNEQFF TGTGCCAGCACCTTCGGGGGGCTCAATGAGCAGTTCTTC
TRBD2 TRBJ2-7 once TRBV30 CAWSAGLAGAYEQYF TGTGCCTGGAGTGCAGGGCTAGCGGGAGCCTACGAGCAGTACTTC
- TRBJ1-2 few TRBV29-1 CSGLVVGDGYTF TGCAGCGGTCTTGTGGTCGGGGATGGCTACACCTTC
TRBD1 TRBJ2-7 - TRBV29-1 CSVDLGGTGSYEQYF TGCAGCGTCGACTTAGGGGGGACAGGATCGTACGAGCAGTACTTC
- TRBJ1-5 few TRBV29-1 CSVGGESNQPQHF TGCAGCGTCGGGGGAGAAAGCAATCAGCCCCAGCATTTT
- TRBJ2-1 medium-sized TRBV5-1 CASSLVPGSRRNEQFF TGCGCCAGCAGCTTGGTGCCAGGCAGCCGTCGCAATGAGCAGTTCTTC
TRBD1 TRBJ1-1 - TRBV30 CAWRQGTEAFF TGTGCCTGGAGACAGGGGACTGAAGCTTTCTTT
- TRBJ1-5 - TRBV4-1 CASSQDSLGPPQHF TGCGCCAGCAGCCAAGATAGTCTAGGACCTCCCCAGCATTTT
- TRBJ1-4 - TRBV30 CAWSVKAPDVFF TGTGCCTGGAGTGTAAAGGCCCCCGACGTGTTTTTT
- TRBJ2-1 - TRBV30 CAWSDAKGEQFF TGTGCCTGGAGTGATGCGAAGGGTGAGCAGTTCTTC
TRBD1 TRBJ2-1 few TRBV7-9 CASSRGTGSYNEQFF TGTGCCAGCAGCCGCGGGACAGGGTCCTACAATGAGCAGTTCTTC